The rows below give T cell receptor beta chains drawn from one sample of a study of shared clonotypes between healthy human individuals. Clones were sequenced by immunoSEQ multiplex PCR, and TCRdb holds only the in-frame ones, with some missing. The sample yields about 670,000 clones, less than 80% seen once. The material sequenced was memory CD4+ T cells sorted from blood. These receptors all stem from a woman in her 30s in good health. Both conserved end residues are part of each CDR3. A D gene is named only where the DNA matches it firmly. Clone size appears in some rows only: once, few, many, or a class for an expanded clone.

j_call: TRBJ1-1
clone_size: NA
d_call: TRBD1
v_call: TRBV18
cdr3_nt: TGTGCCAGCTCAGACCAAGAGGGCAGGGGGCTCGGAGCTTTCTTT
cdr3_aa: CASSDQEGRGLGAFF

j_call: TRBJ2-3
clone_size: once
d_call: TRBD2
v_call: TRBV5-1
cdr3_nt: TGCGCCAGCAGCCCCGGGACTAGCGGGGGCCGTGATACGCAGTATTTT
cdr3_aa: CASSPGTSGGRDTQYF

j_call: TRBJ2-6
clone_size: NA
d_call: NA
v_call: TRBV5-5
cdr3_nt: TGTGCCAGCAGCTTGCTAGGTATGGGCGGGGCTAGCTCTGGGGCCAACGTCCTGACTTTC
cdr3_aa: CASSLLGMGGASSGANVLTF

j_call: TRBJ2-7
clone_size: few
d_call: NA
v_call: TRBV25-1
cdr3_nt: TGTGCCAGCAGTGAATCTGGCCAGACCTACGAGCAGTACTTC
cdr3_aa: CASSESGQTYEQYF

j_call: TRBJ2-1
clone_size: NA
d_call: NA
v_call: TRBV2
cdr3_nt: TGTGCCAGCAGTGTCAGGGGGCAGTTCTTC
cdr3_aa: CASSVRGQFF

j_call: TRBJ2-2
clone_size: NA
d_call: NA
v_call: TRBV7-9
cdr3_nt: TGTGCCAGCAGCTTCTCCGGGATTGGCACCGGGGAGCTGTTTTTT
cdr3_aa: CASSFSGIGTGELFF

j_call: TRBJ1-1
clone_size: NA
d_call: NA
v_call: TRBV18
cdr3_nt: TGTGCCAGCTCGTCTGGTTCAGGGACTGAAGCTTTCTTT
cdr3_aa: CASSSGSGTEAFF

j_call: TRBJ1-2
clone_size: NA
d_call: TRBD1
v_call: TRBV11-1
cdr3_nt: TGTGCCAGCACCATACTCCGGGACAGGGGATTCTTC
cdr3_aa: CASTILRDRGFF

j_call: TRBJ1-1
clone_size: NA
d_call: NA
v_call: TRBV25-1
cdr3_nt: TGTGCCAGCAGTGAAAAAGAATACAGCAGACTAAATGAAGCTTTCTTT
cdr3_aa: CASSEKEYSRLNEAFF

j_call: TRBJ2-3
clone_size: few
d_call: NA
v_call: TRBV27
cdr3_nt: TGTGCCAGCAGCCACGGACTGGGAGACAGTGCAGATACGCAGTATTTT
cdr3_aa: CASSHGLGDSADTQYF

j_call: TRBJ1-4
clone_size: medium-sized
d_call: NA
v_call: TRBV19
cdr3_nt: TGTGCCAGTAGTCCACGGGCAACTAATGAAAAACTGTTTTTT
cdr3_aa: CASSPRATNEKLFF

j_call: TRBJ2-1
clone_size: NA
d_call: NA
v_call: TRBV5-5
cdr3_nt: TGTGCCAGCAGCCCCCGGGCTTCCTCAGATAATGAGCAGTTCTTC
cdr3_aa: CASSPRASSDNEQFF

j_call: TRBJ2-4
clone_size: NA
d_call: NA
v_call: TRBV28
cdr3_nt: TGTGCCAGCAGAGCTTTTAGCCCTCGACCGGGCCTGGCCAAAAACATTCAGTACTTC
cdr3_aa: CASRAFSPRPGLAKNIQYF

j_call: TRBJ2-5
clone_size: NA
d_call: NA
v_call: TRBV5-1
cdr3_nt: TGCGCCAGCAGCTTGGGGGCAGGGCTAGAGACCCAGTACTTC
cdr3_aa: CASSLGAGLETQYF

j_call: TRBJ2-7
clone_size: NA
d_call: NA
v_call: TRBV18
cdr3_nt: TGTGCCAGCTCACCAAATATAGGTTCCGGGACCTCCTCCTACGAGCAGTACTTC
cdr3_aa: CASSPNIGSGTSSYEQYF

j_call: TRBJ2-5
clone_size: NA
d_call: TRBD1
v_call: TRBV7-7
cdr3_nt: TGTGCCAGCAGCTTAGGCACAGGGGGCGCAGAGACCCAGTACTTC
cdr3_aa: CASSLGTGGAETQYF

j_call: TRBJ2-7
clone_size: NA
d_call: TRBD2
v_call: TRBV29-1
cdr3_nt: TGCAGCGTTGAAGAAACTAGCGGGGTCTCCTACGAGCAGTACTTC
cdr3_aa: CSVEETSGVSYEQYF

j_call: TRBJ1-2
clone_size: once
d_call: NA
v_call: TRBV2
cdr3_nt: TGTGCCAGCAGTGAAGATAGGGGTGCACTCGTGGATGGCTACACCTTC
cdr3_aa: CASSEDRGALVDGYTF

j_call: TRBJ2-1
clone_size: NA
d_call: TRBD2
v_call: TRBV19
cdr3_nt: TGTGCCAGTAGTACCGGGAGGGCCTACAATGAGCAGTTCTTC
cdr3_aa: CASSTGRAYNEQFF

j_call: TRBJ2-3
clone_size: NA
d_call: NA
v_call: TRBV10-3
cdr3_nt: TGTGCCACCGAAGGGGGTAGCGGAGGCACAGATACGCAGTATTTT
cdr3_aa: CATEGGSGGTDTQYF

j_call: TRBJ1-2
clone_size: NA
d_call: NA
v_call: TRBV6-6
cdr3_nt: TGTGCCAGCACTCCTCGGGGAAAGGTTCGGGGCTATGGCTACACCTTC
cdr3_aa: CASTPRGKVRGYGYTF

j_call: TRBJ1-1
clone_size: few
d_call: NA
v_call: TRBV2
cdr3_nt: TGTGCCGGCCGAGCAGGGAGCCCGAGTCTGGAAGCTTTCTTT
cdr3_aa: CAGRAGSPSLEAFF

j_call: TRBJ1-2
clone_size: NA
d_call: NA
v_call: TRBV28
cdr3_nt: TGTGCCAGCAGTTTCCCCGGGCGGTATGGCTACACCTTC
cdr3_aa: CASSFPGRYGYTF

j_call: TRBJ1-1
clone_size: few
d_call: NA
v_call: TRBV18
cdr3_nt: TGTGCCAGCTCACGACGGTCGGACACTGAAGCTTTCTTT
cdr3_aa: CASSRRSDTEAFF

j_call: TRBJ2-1
clone_size: few
d_call: TRBD2
v_call: TRBV7-3
cdr3_nt: TGTGCCAGCAGCGCCCTACCCCGGGAGGGCGGTGAGCAGTTCTTC
cdr3_aa: CASSALPREGGEQFF

j_call: TRBJ2-7
clone_size: NA
d_call: NA
v_call: TRBV19
cdr3_nt: TGTGCCAGTAGTGCCGACAGCAGAGGAGTCTACGAGCAGTACTTC
cdr3_aa: CASSADSRGVYEQYF

j_call: TRBJ2-7
clone_size: many
d_call: TRBD2
v_call: TRBV5-1
cdr3_nt: TGCGCCAGCAGCTTTACTAGCGGGAGTAACTACGAGCAGTACTTC
cdr3_aa: CASSFTSGSNYEQYF

j_call: TRBJ2-3
clone_size: NA
d_call: TRBD2
v_call: TRBV19
cdr3_nt: TGTGCCAGTAGTAAGGCTAGCGGGGTCTACTTCACAGATACGCAGTATTTT
cdr3_aa: CASSKASGVYFTDTQYF

j_call: TRBJ1-3
clone_size: once
d_call: NA
v_call: TRBV27
cdr3_nt: TGTGCCAGCGCGAGACAGGCGGGAAACACCATATATTTT
cdr3_aa: CASARQAGNTIYF

j_call: TRBJ2-3
clone_size: NA
d_call: NA
v_call: TRBV6-5
cdr3_nt: TGTGCCAGCAGTTACGACACAGATACGCAGTATTTT
cdr3_aa: CASSYDTDTQYF

j_call: TRBJ1-3
clone_size: NA
d_call: NA
v_call: TRBV6-5
cdr3_nt: TGTGCCAGCAGTTACTCCGGAAGCTCTGGAAACACCATATATTTT
cdr3_aa: CASSYSGSSGNTIYF

j_call: TRBJ2-1
clone_size: NA
d_call: NA
v_call: TRBV4-2
cdr3_nt: TGTGCCAGCAGCCAAGATCGGAGCGGCGAGCAGTTCTTC
cdr3_aa: CASSQDRSGEQFF

j_call: TRBJ1-1
clone_size: NA
d_call: NA
v_call: TRBV10-2
cdr3_nt: TGCGCCAGCAGTGGCGCAGTTATGAACACTGAAGCTTTCTTT
cdr3_aa: CASSGAVMNTEAFF

j_call: TRBJ2-7
clone_size: NA
d_call: NA
v_call: TRBV5-1
cdr3_nt: TGCGCCAGCAGCTTAGGGGGGTCTCTCTCCTACGAGCAGTACTTC
cdr3_aa: CASSLGGSLSYEQYF

j_call: TRBJ1-3
clone_size: NA
d_call: NA
v_call: TRBV11-2
cdr3_nt: TGTGCCAGCAGCCGAACAGACTTAGGAAACACCATATATTTT
cdr3_aa: CASSRTDLGNTIYF

j_call: TRBJ1-1
clone_size: few
d_call: NA
v_call: TRBV2
cdr3_nt: TGTGCCAGCAGTGTCAGGGGAGAGAACACTGAAGCTTTCTTT
cdr3_aa: CASSVRGENTEAFF

j_call: TRBJ1-4
clone_size: NA
d_call: TRBD1
v_call: TRBV10-3
cdr3_nt: TGTGCCATCAGTGACCCCGGGACAGGGACTCTTGAAAAACTGTTTTTT
cdr3_aa: CAISDPGTGTLEKLFF

j_call: TRBJ1-1
clone_size: NA
d_call: NA
v_call: TRBV7-6
cdr3_nt: TGTGCCAGCAGCTCCCAAAGGGGCACTGAAGCTTTCTTT
cdr3_aa: CASSSQRGTEAFF

j_call: TRBJ2-1
clone_size: NA
d_call: NA
v_call: TRBV27
cdr3_nt: TGTGCCAGCAGTCCCAGTGGGGTTTCGATCCGCTACAATGAGCAGTTCTTC
cdr3_aa: CASSPSGVSIRYNEQFF

j_call: TRBJ2-1
clone_size: NA
d_call: TRBD2
v_call: TRBV28
cdr3_nt: TGTGCCAGCAGTTTTTGGACTAGCGGGACTCGGCAGCAGTTCTTC
cdr3_aa: CASSFWTSGTRQQFF

j_call: TRBJ1-1
clone_size: NA
d_call: NA
v_call: TRBV20-1
cdr3_nt: TGCAGGGGGGACGGGGACACTGAAGCTTTCTTT
cdr3_aa: CRGDGDTEAFF

j_call: TRBJ2-3
clone_size: few
d_call: NA
v_call: TRBV2
cdr3_nt: TGTGCCAGCAGGGCGGCAGAAGACACAGATACGCAGTATTTT
cdr3_aa: CASRAAEDTDTQYF

j_call: TRBJ2-3
clone_size: NA
d_call: NA
v_call: TRBV9
cdr3_nt: TGTGCCAGCAGCCCGATTCAGAAGGATACGCAGTATTTT
cdr3_aa: CASSPIQKDTQYF

j_call: TRBJ2-3
clone_size: NA
d_call: NA
v_call: TRBV4-1
cdr3_nt: TGCGCCAGCAGCCAAGTTTTGTCGGGGATTGGCACAGATACGCAGTATTTT
cdr3_aa: CASSQVLSGIGTDTQYF

j_call: TRBJ2-3
clone_size: NA
d_call: TRBD1
v_call: TRBV7-6
cdr3_nt: TGTGCCAGCAGCTTAGCTGACAGGGGTTGGACAGATACGCAGTATTTT
cdr3_aa: CASSLADRGWTDTQYF

j_call: TRBJ1-1
clone_size: NA
d_call: NA
v_call: TRBV7-3
cdr3_nt: TGTGCCAGCAGCTTAAGCGGGATGAACACTGAAGCTTTCTTT
cdr3_aa: CASSLSGMNTEAFF

j_call: TRBJ1-1
clone_size: NA
d_call: NA
v_call: TRBV5-1
cdr3_nt: TGCGCCAGCAGCCCCCTTCTCGCAGGAACAAACACTGAAGCTTTCTTT
cdr3_aa: CASSPLLAGTNTEAFF

j_call: TRBJ2-2
clone_size: NA
d_call: NA
v_call: TRBV10-1
cdr3_nt: TGCGCCAGCACGTCCGGGTATCGCACCGGGGAGCTGTTTTTT
cdr3_aa: CASTSGYRTGELFF

j_call: TRBJ1-3
clone_size: NA
d_call: NA
v_call: TRBV29-1
cdr3_nt: TGCAGCGTTGAAGATTCGAAGGGGCCTACGATATATTTT
cdr3_aa: CSVEDSKGPTIYF

j_call: TRBJ2-7
clone_size: NA
d_call: TRBD1
v_call: TRBV4-1
cdr3_nt: TGCGCCAGCAGCCAATCGACCGGGACAGGGCTTGGGGAGCAGTACTTC
cdr3_aa: CASSQSTGTGLGEQYF

j_call: TRBJ1-1
clone_size: many
d_call: TRBD1
v_call: TRBV6-1
cdr3_nt: TGTGCCAGCAGCTCGACAGGGGGGACTGAAGCTTTCTTT
cdr3_aa: CASSSTGGTEAFF

j_call: TRBJ1-5
clone_size: NA
d_call: NA
v_call: TRBV18
cdr3_nt: TGTGCCAGCTCACCCCCGACCGGAGTCAATCAGCCCCAGCATTTT
cdr3_aa: CASSPPTGVNQPQHF

j_call: TRBJ2-5
clone_size: once
d_call: NA
v_call: TRBV19
cdr3_nt: TGTGCCAGTAGTATAAATGGGTGGGAGACCCAGTACTTC
cdr3_aa: CASSINGWETQYF